The 17 T cell receptor beta chains given below trace back to one sample, sequenced in a study of T cell repertoires in cytomegalovirus infection. MiXCR was run by TCRdb on the reads, yielding one entry per CDR3 protein. The sample shows fewer than 550,000 distinct CDR3 sequences, about 11% of them seen only once. Specimen: PBMCs. The receptors shown here come from a human donor in good health (CMV status not recorded). Some clones in this sample may be carry-over from other donors' samples.

In its sample, this clonotype was seen a few times. The J gene is TRBJ2-1, the V gene TRBV9; 12 positions match TRBD1. Germline V CDR1 and CDR2: SGDLS, YYNGEE. This CDR3 is built from 19 residues. The V gene end was trimmed by 3 bases and the J gene end by 4 bases; junction bases not matched to a gene: 14. CDR3 bases: TGTGCCAGCAGCGCACCGGGACAGGGGGCGCCCCGCCGTTACAATGAGCAGTTCTTC. It translates to CASSAPGQGAPRRYNEQFF. The full variable domain, completed using reference TRBV9 and TRBJ2-1, is DSGVTQTPKHLITATGQRVTLRCSPRSGDLSVYWYQQSLDQGLQFLIQYYNGEERAKGNILERFSAQQFPDLHSELNLSSLELGDSALYFCASSAPGQGAPRRYNEQFFGPGTRLTVL.

Only a few counts were recorded for this clonotype. The chain has TRBV6-6 and TRBJ2-7, with 10 bases matching TRBD2. The V gene's germline CDR1 is MNHNY and CDR2 SVGAGI (reference sequence). The CDR3 is 13 amino acids. The ends lost 8 bases at V and 3 bases at J; junction bases unmatched: 4. For the CDR3, the DNA is TGTGCCAGCGAGCTAGCGGGGGTCTACGAGCAGTACTTC. It specifies CASELAGVYEQYF.

This clonotype was counted many times. The CDR3, as DNA: TGTGCCAGCAGCTTTACAGGGGGTAATAGGGACGAGCAGTACTTC. Translated, it gives CASSFTGGNRDEQYF. The rearrangement joins TRBV7-2 to TRBJ2-7; 8 nucleotides line up with TRBD1. The CDR3 contains 15 residues. Germline assignment: CDR1 SGHTA and CDR2 FQGNSA. With 3 bases clipped from V and 5 bases from J, the junction kept 9 bases outside the gene matches.

This clonotype was counted at least ten times. CDR3 sequence: CASGLVGEQYF. CDR3 coding DNA: TGTGCTAGTGGTTTGGTAGGCGAGCAGTACTTC. V and J are TRBV12-5 and TRBJ2-7; D remains unclear. Per the germline V gene, CDR1 is LGHNT and CDR2 is FRNRAP. CDR3 length: 11 amino acids. Trimming stripped 0 bases from V and 6 bases from J, with 3 bases between. Filled out from reference TRBV12-5 and TRBJ2-7, the complete variable domain reads DARVTQTPRHKVTEMGQEVTMRCQPILGHNTVFWYRQTMMQGLELLAYFRNRAPLDDSGMPKDRFSAEMPDATLATLKIQPSEPRDSAVYFCASGLVGEQYFGPGTRLTVT.

The CDR3 DNA sequence: TGTGCCAGCTCTCCTGTGGAGAATGAGCAGTTCTTC. Translating gives CASSPVENEQFF. This chain connects TRBV18 to TRBJ2-1; D uncertain. The CDR3 totals 12 residues. V lost 6 bases and J 7 bases, leaving 10 bases between the germline ends. Germline assignment: CDR1 KGHSH and CDR2 LQKENI.

For this clonotype: Since a much larger clone is just one base distant, this may be a read error. The CDR3 end shows no conserved phenylalanine or tryptophan, and so a read error is likely. The CDR3 nucleotides are TGTGCCAGCAGCGCGTCTTGGGGACGGGACACTGAAGCTTTCTCT. This codes for CASSASWGRDTEAFS. The V call is TRBV11-2, the J call TRBJ1-1, with a tentative D call TRBD1 (5 bases). Trimming took off 5 bases at V and 3 bases at J, with 16 bases between the two ends. Per the germline V gene, CDR1 is SGHAT and CDR2 is FQNNGV. The length of the CDR3 is 15 residues.

This clonotype has a count of ten or more. This chain connects TRBV6-2 or TRBV6-3 to TRBJ2-7, with 8 bases fitting TRBD1. Per the germline V gene, CDR1 is MNHEY and CDR2 is SVGEGT. Germline trimming cut 4 bases from V and 5 bases from J; bases unmatched to any gene: 7. This CDR3 region has 14 residues. The CDR3 spells CASSLGDRWNEQYF. Written as DNA, the CDR3 is TGTGCCAGCAGTTTGGGGGACAGGTGGAACGAGCAGTACTTC.

The rearrangement uses TRBV14 and TRBJ2-1, with D possibly matching TRBD1 (5 bases). V lost 1 base, J lost 15 bases, and 19 bases lay in between. CDR3 size: 14 residues. Germline loops: CDR1 SGHDN, CDR2 FVKESK. CDR3 nucleotides: TGTGCCAGCAGCCAAGCCGGTCGGACGTCCAGGGTGTTCTTC. It codes for CASSQAGRTSRVFF.

This clonotype appeared many times. The chain employs TRBV7-9 and TRBJ1-2, with 9 nucleotides matching TRBD1. The CDR3 extends over 16 amino acids. The ends lost 5 bases at V and 4 bases at J; junction bases unmatched: 11. Germline CDR1 reads SEHNR; CDR2 reads FQNEAQ (reference sequence). Written as DNA, the CDR3 is TGTGCCAGCAGCCTTGCCGGGACAGGGAGAATCTATGGCTACACCTTC. This encodes CASSLAGTGRIYGYTF.

This clonotype was counted ten times or more. This sequence joins TRBV7-6 and TRBJ2-3; TRBD2 is a possible D gene (7 bases). This CDR3 has 16 amino acids. Trimming pared 1 base from V and 5 bases from J, leaving 16 bases between. Germline V gene data show CDR1 as SGHVS and CDR2 as FNYEAQ. The CDR3 loop is CASSLGGGVPGDTQYF. The CDR3 nucleotides are TGTGCCAGCAGCTTAGGAGGGGGGGTCCCGGGAGATACGCAGTATTTT.

This clonotype occurred a few times. CDR3 coding DNA: TGTGCCAGCAGTTTTTGGGATCAGCCCCAGCATTTT. Residues: CASSFWDQPQHF. The V gene is TRBV12-3 or TRBV12-4, the J gene TRBJ1-5; D unclear. The V end was cut by 3 bases, the J end by 5 bases, with 5 bases between. This CDR3 has 12 residues.

This clonotype appeared a few times. This rearrangement joins TRBV4-1 to TRBJ2-7; no reliable D call. The germline CDR1 and CDR2 sequences are MGHRA and YSYEKL. There are 13 residues in the CDR3. Trimming stripped 1 base from V and 6 bases from J, with 10 bases between. CDR3 sequence reads: CASSQVGITEQYF. CDR3 in DNA: TGCGCCAGCAGCCAAGTTGGCATAACCGAGCAGTACTTC.

This clonotype was seen repeatedly, ten times or more. The chain carries TRBV6-1 and TRBJ1-1; no firm D call. The CDR3 sequence is 12 residues long. V lost 6 bases and J lost 8, with 13 bases in between. Germline assignment: CDR1 MNHNS and CDR2 SASEGT. The CDR3 is CASRPRPSEAFF. The CDR3 bases are TGTGCCAGCAGGCCCAGGCCATCGGAAGCTTTCTTT.

This clonotype was observed a handful of times. CDR3 DNA sequence: TGCGCCAGCAGCTTGGCTGGACAGTCCTCGCAGTATTTT. Encoded protein: CASSLAGQSSQYF. The rearrangement joins TRBV5-1 to TRBJ2-3; a weak D match, TRBD1 (6 bases). This CDR3 comprises 13 residues. The V gene's germline CDR1 is SGHRS and CDR2 YFSETQ. With 0 bases removed from V and 10 bases from J, the gap between germline ends came to 12 bases.

This clonotype was picked up a small number of times. The V gene is TRBV11-2, the J gene TRBJ2-5; 9 bases line up with TRBD2. In germline, CDR1 is SGHAT, CDR2 FQNNGV. With 6 bases clipped from V and 3 bases from J, the junction kept 11 bases outside the gene matches. This CDR3 is built from 16 residues. The CDR3 sequence: CASRSPVGLAKETQYF. CDR3 sequence (DNA): TGTGCCAGCAGATCCCCGGTCGGACTAGCGAAAGAGACCCAGTACTTC.

The genes are TRBV20-1 and TRBJ1-1; 7 bases agree with TRBD1. Germline-derived CDR1 and CDR2 are DFQATT and SNEGSKA (reference sequence). The CDR3 extends over 18 amino acids. V was clipped by 5 bases and J by 0 bases; unmatched bases: 18. DNA for the CDR3: TGCAGTGCTGACAGGGCCAGTTCGTCCTGGAACATGAACACTGAAGCTTTCTTT. Amino acids: CSADRASSSWNMNTEAFF.

This clonotype occurred a few times. One base away lies a much larger clone, so this may be a sequencing read error. The V call is TRBV5-4, the J call TRBJ2-2; 12 bases align to TRBD2. Losses at the gene ends were 3 bases for V and 1 base for J; bases not matched to a gene: 4. CDR3 length: 17 residues. The germline V gene encodes CDR1 SGHNT and CDR2 YYREEE (reference sequence). In DNA, the CDR3 is TGTGCCAGCAGCTCAATGACTAGCGGGAGGAACACCGGGGAGCTGTTTTTT. Its protein is CASSSMTSGRNTGELFF.